This TCR beta chain is from a study of blood T cell repertoires in COVID-19. About the research overall: Spain, Italy and the United States supplied samples that represented acute and convalescent COVID-19.

Authors' data handling: Estimation of nucleated cell counts was performed using reference gene primer amplification. This table comes from immunoSEQ multiplex PCR, and its TCRdb copy is limited to in-frame clones, with some not included. V, J and clone size are those of that table, while D and trimming were read from the DNA. The sample lists fewer than 400,000 clones, 80% to 90% occurring once. Participants were placed into cohorts based on the clinical history they reported. All recovered Cohort 3 donors got two negative PCRs, got clearance, or saw symptom resolution. The germline V gene has CDR1 SGDLS and CDR2 YYNGEE. CDR3 length equals 15 residues. V was clipped by 0 bases and J by 8 bases; unmatched bases: 5.

Sequenced: PBMCs or T cells enriched from blood (not recorded which). The rearrangement uses TRBV9 and TRBJ1-6; the match to TRBD1 covers 7 bases. This receptor was identified in a man in his thirties or forties who had recovered from COVID-19. CDR3 loop: CASSVAAGGHSPLHF. CDR3 nucleotides: TGTGCCAGCAGCGTAGCAGCAGGGGGGCATTCACCCCTCCACTTT. The whole variable domain, filled in from reference TRBV9 and TRBJ1-6, reads DSGVTQTPKHLITATGQRVTLRCSPRSGDLSVYWYQQSLDQGLQFLIQYYNGEERAKGNILERFSAQQFPDLHSELNLSSLELGDSALYFCASSVAAGGHSPLHFGNGTRLTVT.